This T cell receptor beta chain comes out of a study of early stage breast cancer tumors. As for the study in general: ER+/PR+/HER2- status applied to about 70% of the 16 invasive breast tumors. Under 10 ER+/PR+/HER2- tumors were invasive ductal; a few were invasive lobular.

Each sample had two DNA replicates, about 0.52 ug blood or around 1.6 ug tissue. Assay used: immunoSEQ multiplex PCR; TCRdb lists only in-frame clones, some missing. Of about 9,600 clones in the sample, 64% were seen once. General study findings and limits: Tumors had approximately 2.7-fold higher T cell density than normal breast.

Notes on this clone: Antigen unknown.

This clonotype originated in a person aged 60 to 70 with breast cancer. Sequencing was carried out using breast tumor tissue.

CDR3 residues: CASSLDGLTIYF. The CDR3 nucleotides read TGTGCCAGCAGCTTGGACGGGCTCACCATATATTTT. This rearrangement joins TRBV5-5 to TRBJ1-3; D not certain. The V end lost 0 bases, the J end lost 9 bases, and 7 bases lay between the germline ends. Germline values: CDR1 SGHKS, CDR2 YYEKEE (reference sequence). This CDR3 contains 12 residues. The full variable domain, in which reference TRBV5-5 and TRBJ1-3 provide the parts outside the CDR3, is DAGVTQSPTHLIKTRGQQVTLRCSPISGHKSVSWYQQVLGQGPQFIFQYYEKEERGRGNFPDRFSARQFPNYSSELNVNALLLGDSALYLCASSLDGLTIYFGEGSWLTVV.